This TCR beta chain was found in a study of blood T cell repertoires in COVID-19. CDR3 length: 15 amino acids. V lost 6 bases and J lost 0; bases outside the gene matches: 7. Per germline, CDR1 MNHEY and CDR2 SMNVEV (reference sequence). Measured with immunoSEQ multiplex PCR; TCRdb has only the in-frame clones, and not every one. The sample includes tens of thousands of clones, about 90% of them seen just once. This receptor was taken from a human donor in a cohort sampled during active COVID-19. Material: peripheral blood. J is TRBJ2-7 and V is TRBV27; 8 nucleotides agree with TRBD2. The chain's CDR3 is CASRYSGTSSYEQYF. The CDR3 coding sequence is TGTGCCAGCAGATATTCCGGGACTAGCTCCTACGAGCAGTACTTC.